The next 28 T cell receptor beta chains were all read from a single sample in a study of T and B cells in COVID-19 patients. BIOMED2 TRB-A/B primer pools were used in multiplex TRB PCR. TCRdb redid the calling of the multiplex PCR reads with MiXCR, one entry per CDR3 protein. The profile shows roughly 9,500 distinct CDR3 sequences, around 30% of them singletons. Each TRB amplification used about 230-550 ng of genomic DNA from blood. The sequenced material came from blood. All receptors come from a human donor who had recovered from COVID-19.

The chain couples TRBV21-1 to TRBJ1-4. TRBV21-1 is described as a pseudogene. The CDR3 totals 14 residues. The CDR3 coding sequence is TGTGCCAGCAGCACCTCCCGAAGGGGTGAAAAACTGTTTTTT. Its translation is CASSTSRRGEKLFF.

Only a few counts were recorded for this clonotype. V gene TRBV6-5 combines with J gene TRBJ2-3; D perhaps matches TRBD1 (6 bases). Germline CDR1 MNHEY, CDR2 SVGAGI. V lost 6 bases and J 3 bases, leaving 19 bases between the germline ends. The CDR3 length is 16 residues. CDR3 loop: CASSHPDRIRTDTQYF. The CDR3 nucleotides are TGTGCCAGCAGCCACCCCGACAGGATAAGAACAGATACGCAGTATTTT.

This clonotype was found a few times. The rearrangement uses TRBV7-6 and TRBJ2-3; no clear D gene. Trimming took 1 base from V and 2 from J, leaving 7 bases between them. Germline CDR1 and CDR2: SGHVS and FNYEAQ. There are 14 residues in the CDR3. The CDR3 DNA sequence: TGTGCCAGCAGCTTAGTAGGCCCCACAGATACGCAGTATTTT. It is translated as CASSLVGPTDTQYF.

The genes are TRBV10-1 and TRBJ2-1; D might be TRBD2 (6 bases). Germline V gene sequence: CDR1 WNHNN, CDR2 SYGVQD (reference sequence). Trimming left V 6 bases short and J 9 bases short, with 12 bases between. The CDR3 is 12 residues long. CDR3 region: CASSLTSLEQFF. CDR3 sequence (DNA): TGCGCCAGCAGCTTAACTAGCCTTGAGCAGTTCTTC.

This clonotype was counted ten times or more. The chain couples TRBV18 to TRBJ2-5, with D unclear. The V end was cut by 3 bases, the J end by 1 base, with 9 bases between. This CDR3 spans 14 amino acids. Germline lookup yields CDR1 KGHSH and CDR2 LQKENI. CDR3 in DNA: TGTGCCAGCTCACCGTCGACACCCCAAGAGACCCAGTACTTC. Translated, it gives CASSPSTPQETQYF.

The chain recombines TRBV20-1 with TRBJ1-1; D call uncertain. Germline V gene data show CDR1 as DFQATT and CDR2 as SNEGSKA (reference sequence). The V end was cut by 2 bases, the J end by 1 base, with 2 bases between. The CDR3 runs to 11 residues. CDR3 DNA sequence: TGCAGTGCTAGAAGGAACACTGAAGCTTTCTTT. Translation gives CSARRNTEAFF.

This clonotype was counted only a few times. The V call is TRBV6-5, the J call TRBJ1-2, with a weak D call TRBD1 (6 bases). Germline values: CDR1 MNHEY, CDR2 SVGAGI. Trimming pared 0 bases from V and 7 bases from J, leaving 24 bases between. This CDR3 has 18 residues. CDR3 in amino acids: CASSYSVGWNRESFGYTF. CDR3 DNA: TGTGCCAGCAGTTACTCGGTTGGGTGGAACAGGGAGAGCTTTGGCTACACCTTC.

By frequency in the sample, this clonotype is medium-sized. The chain carries TRBV12-3 or TRBV12-4 and TRBJ2-2; 7 bases align to TRBD1. This CDR3 has 16 amino acids. The V and J ends lost 1 base and 5 bases, in that order; junction bases with no gene match: 7. The CDR3 region has the DNA TGTGCCAGCAGTTTAGGGGGGTTCAGGGGGACCGGGGAGCTGTTTTTT. The encoded protein is CASSLGGFRGTGELFF.

The chain has TRBV28 and TRBJ2-5; 8 positions agree with TRBD1. V shed 6 bases and J 4 bases; nucleotides not matched to a gene: 7. The CDR3 runs to 14 residues. Germline V CDR1 and CDR2: MDHEN, SYDVKM. CDR3 residues: CASSPGQGPETQYF. The CDR3 DNA sequence: TGTGCCAGCAGCCCTGGACAGGGACCAGAGACCCAGTACTTC. The entire variable domain, with the rest obtained from reference TRBV28 and TRBJ2-5, is as follows: DVKVTQSSRYLVKRTGEKVFLECVQDMDHENMFWYRQDPGLGLRLIYFSYDVKMKEKGDIPEGYSVSREKKERFSLILESASTNQTSMYLCASSPGQGPETQYFGPGTRLLVL.

V and J are TRBV27 and TRBJ1-2; the D is unclear. V dropped 2 bases and J dropped 4 bases, with 8 bases sitting between them. This CDR3 contains 13 residues. From germline, CDR1 is MNHEY and CDR2 SMNVEV (reference sequence). The DNA for the CDR3 is TGTGCCAGCAGTTTAGACGGAGCCTATGGCTACACCTTC. Translated, it gives CASSLDGAYGYTF.

V is TRBV7-2 and J is TRBJ1-4; tentatively, D is TRBD1 (5 bases). This CDR3 is 15 amino acids long. Germline values: CDR1 SGHTA, CDR2 FQGNSA. Trimming removed 5 bases at V and 8 bases at J, with 18 bases between. CDR3 amino acids: CASSLGRGMGEKLFF. CDR3 sequence (DNA): TGTGCCAGCAGCCTGGGAAGGGGAATGGGAGAAAAACTGTTTTTT. The variable domain in full, with the rest retrieved from reference TRBV7-2 and TRBJ1-4, is GAGVSQSPSNKVTEKGKDVELRCDPISGHTALYWYRQSLGQGLEFLIYFQGNSAPDKSGLPSDRFSAERTGGSVSTLTIQRTQQEDSAVYLCASSLGRGMGEKLFFGSGTQLSVL.

The table lists this clonotype with a few counts. The chain uses TRBV14 and TRBJ2-3; 15 positions match TRBD2. The CDR3 is 19 residues long. V lost 5 bases, J lost 4 bases, and 13 bases stayed unmatched. Germline V gene data show CDR1 as SGHDN and CDR2 as FVKESK. The CDR3 here is CASSTRTSGGAYSSDTQYF. CDR3 DNA: TGTGCCAGCAGCACGCGGACTAGCGGGGGGGCCTATTCATCAGATACGCAGTATTTT.

The chain is built from TRBV6-5 and TRBJ2-3; TRBD2 agrees at 7 bases. V gave up 5 bases and J gave up 4 bases; unmatched junction bases: 9. Germline CDR1 and CDR2: MNHEY and SVGAGI. The CDR3 sequence is 15 residues long. The CDR3 loop reads CASSDSGVRPDTQYF. CDR3 DNA sequence: TGTGCCAGCAGTGACAGCGGGGTCAGGCCAGATACGCAGTATTTT.

This clonotype showed up just a few times. The genes are TRBV18 and TRBJ1-3, with unresolved D. The V gene lost 6 bases and the J gene lost 4 bases, with 16 bases spanning the gap. The CDR3 contains 15 residues. From germline, CDR1 is KGHSH and CDR2 LQKENI. The CDR3 bases are TGTGCCAGCTCCCCGACCGAATCGGGGGGAAACACCATATATTTT. Its translation: CASSPTESGGNTIYF.

This clonotype showed up just a few times. The CDR3: CASSLAQGPGELFF. The CDR3 DNA follows: TGCGCCAGCAGCTTGGCTCAGGGACCCGGGGAGCTGTTTTTT. The chain couples TRBV5-1 to TRBJ2-2; D tentatively fits TRBD1 or TRBD2 (5 bases each). CDR1 is SGHRS, CDR2 YFSETQ, per germline. This CDR3 region has 14 residues. V shed 0 bases and J shed 6 bases, with 9 bases lying between them.

The genes are TRBV19 and TRBJ2-3, with 12 bases lining up with TRBD2. Germline-derived CDR1 and CDR2 are LNHDA and SQIVND (reference sequence). CDR3 length equals 17 residues. Trimming removed 5 bases from V and 5 bases from J; junction bases left unmatched: 11. The CDR3 coding sequence is TGTGCCAGTAGTGGCCGGACTAGCGGGAAATTTAGAGATACGCAGTATTTT. This gives the protein CASSGRTSGKFRDTQYF.

This chain uses TRBV5-1 with TRBJ2-2; D is ambiguous. V was clipped by 1 base and J by 0 bases, with 4 bases between them. CDR3 size: 14 residues. Germline V gene data show CDR1 as SGHRS and CDR2 as YFSETQ. CDR3 bases: TGCGCCAGCAGCTTGCCCTCGAACACCGGGGAGCTGTTTTTT. It specifies CASSLPSNTGELFF.

This clonotype has more than one count but fewer than ten. The chain has TRBV6-2 or TRBV6-3 and TRBJ1-1, with D hard to call. V lost 0 bases and J lost 1, with 6 bases in between. Germline V CDR1 and CDR2: MNHEY, SVGEGT. This CDR3 region has 14 residues. In DNA form, the CDR3 reads TGTGCCAGCAGTTACTCGACGGCGAACACTGAAGCTTTCTTT. Protein: CASSYSTANTEAFF.

A remark on this clonotype: A clone one base away is much larger, so this may be a read error. This rearrangement joins TRBV19 to TRBJ2-2; TRBD2 matches 9 bases. The V gene end was trimmed by 8 bases and the J gene end by 5 bases; junction bases not matched to a gene: 15. There are 17 residues in the CDR3. Looked up from germline, CDR1 is LNHDA and CDR2 is SQIVND (reference sequence). This CDR3 reads CASAKVVAGARTGELFF. The CDR3, as DNA: TGTGCCAGTGCAAAGGTGGTAGCGGGAGCTCGGACCGGGGAGCTGTTTTTT. The entire variable domain, with the rest obtained from reference TRBV19 and TRBJ2-2, is as follows: DGGITQSPKYLFRKEGQNVTLSCEQNLNHDAMYWYRQDPGQGLRLIYYSQIVNDFQKGDIAEGYSVSREKKESFPLTVTSAQKNPTAFYLCASAKVVAGARTGELFFGEGSRLTVL.

The chain combines TRBV7-2 with TRBJ2-1; TRBD2 is a possible D gene (5 bases). This CDR3 has 15 residues. Germline V CDR1 and CDR2: SGHTA, FQGNSA. V lost 5 bases to trimming and J lost 2 bases, with 13 bases between them. The CDR3 is CASSPEGNPYNEQFF. CDR3 nucleotide sequence: TGTGCCAGCAGCCCAGAGGGAAATCCCTACAATGAGCAGTTCTTC.

The V gene is TRBV11-1, the J gene TRBJ2-5, with D possibly being TRBD2 (6 bases). CDR1 and CDR2 from the germline V gene are SGHAT and FQDESV (reference sequence). This CDR3 spans 15 amino acids. V lost 4 bases to trimming and J lost 1 base, with 13 bases between them. CDR3 bases: TGTGCCAGCAGCTCGGGACTCCACCCCCAAGAGACCCAGTACTTC. It translates to CASSSGLHPQETQYF.

This clonotype was seen at least ten times. This chain uses TRBV12-3 or TRBV12-4 with TRBJ1-5; D is ambiguous. The germline V and J ends were trimmed by 3 bases and 7 bases, with 4 bases remaining between them. The CDR3 covers 11 residues. The chain's CDR3 is CASSLGQPQHF. The DNA of the CDR3 is TGTGCCAGCAGTTTGGGCCAGCCCCAGCATTTT.

This clonotype was counted ten times or more. CDR3 amino acids: CASSFGLGQGFGEQFF. In nucleotides, the CDR3 is TGTGCCAGCAGCTTTGGGTTGGGACAGGGTTTTGGTGAGCAGTTCTTC. The V call is TRBV5-4, the J call TRBJ2-1; 9 bases are a match to TRBD1. The CDR3 covers 16 residues. Germline-derived CDR1 and CDR2 are SGHNT and YYREEE (reference sequence). The ends lost 2 bases at V and 9 bases at J; junction bases unmatched: 12.

This clonotype ranks as medium-sized (0.01 to 0.1%). The V and J genes are TRBV6-2 or TRBV6-3 and TRBJ2-5; D is possibly TRBD1 (6 bases). CDR3 length: 14 residues. V was trimmed by 6 bases and J by 4 bases, leaving 15 bases between them. Germline V lookup: CDR1 MNHEY, CDR2 SVGEGT. The CDR3 protein is CASSYRVRGETQYF. As DNA, the CDR3 is TGTGCCAGCAGCTATCGAGTCAGGGGAGAGACCCAGTACTTC.

By share, this clonotype ranks as medium-sized (0.01 to 0.1%). The rearrangement links TRBV19 to TRBJ1-6, with 7 bases matching TRBD1. The V gene's germline CDR1 is LNHDA and CDR2 SQIVND (reference sequence). The CDR3 totals 13 residues. V was pared by 9 bases and J by 7 bases, with 6 bases of the junction left unmatched. The CDR3 nucleotides read TGTGCCAGCCGGGACAGTGAGAATTCACCCCTCCACTTT. It codes for CASRDSENSPLHF. Full variable domain (remainder filled in from reference TRBV19 and TRBJ1-6): DGGITQSPKYLFRKEGQNVTLSCEQNLNHDAMYWYRQDPGQGLRLIYYSQIVNDFQKGDIAEGYSVSREKKESFPLTVTSAQKNPTAFYLCASRDSENSPLHFGNGTRLTVT.

Relative to its sample, this clonotype is medium-sized. This chain uses TRBV19 with TRBJ1-2; TRBD1 is a possible D gene (5 bases). Germline CDR1 LNHDA, CDR2 SQIVND (reference sequence). Trimming took off 5 bases at V and 6 bases at J, with 10 bases between the two ends. This CDR3 is built from 12 residues. This chain's CDR3 is CASSGGRNGYTF. The CDR3 region has the DNA TGTGCCAGTAGTGGGGGTCGTAATGGCTACACCTTC.

To note about this clonotype: Being one base from a much bigger clone, this may be a read error. The genes are TRBV11-1 and TRBJ1-1, with D perhaps TRBD1 (5 bases). Per germline, CDR1 SGHAT and CDR2 FQDESV (reference sequence). The CDR3 runs 16 residues. The DNA of the CDR3 is TGTGACAGCAGCTTCCGGGGGACGGGGGAAAACACTGAAGCTTTCTTT. Protein product: CDSSFRGTGENTEAFF. Filled out from reference TRBV11-1 and TRBJ1-1, the complete variable domain reads EAEVAQSPRYKITEKSQAVAFWCDPISGHATLYWYRQILGQGPELLVQFQDESVVDDSQLPKDRFSAERLKGVDSTLKIQPAELGDSAMYLCDSSFRGTGENTEAFFGQGTRLTVV.

The V and J genes are TRBV7-2 and TRBJ2-1; 12 bases are shared with TRBD2. This CDR3 spans 18 amino acids. Trimming at V came to 3 bases and at J to 2 bases, leaving 8 bases not matched to a gene. The germline gives CDR1 SGHTA, CDR2 FQGNSA. This chain's CDR3 is CASSLGLAGTEAYNEQFF. DNA of the CDR3: TGTGCCAGCAGCTTGGGACTAGCGGGCACAGAGGCCTACAATGAGCAGTTCTTC. The complete variable domain, with remaining parts taken from reference TRBV7-2 and TRBJ2-1, reads GAGVSQSPSNKVTEKGKDVELRCDPISGHTALYWYRQSLGQGLEFLIYFQGNSAPDKSGLPSDRFSAERTGGSVSTLTIQRTQQEDSAVYLCASSLGLAGTEAYNEQFFGPGTRLTVL.